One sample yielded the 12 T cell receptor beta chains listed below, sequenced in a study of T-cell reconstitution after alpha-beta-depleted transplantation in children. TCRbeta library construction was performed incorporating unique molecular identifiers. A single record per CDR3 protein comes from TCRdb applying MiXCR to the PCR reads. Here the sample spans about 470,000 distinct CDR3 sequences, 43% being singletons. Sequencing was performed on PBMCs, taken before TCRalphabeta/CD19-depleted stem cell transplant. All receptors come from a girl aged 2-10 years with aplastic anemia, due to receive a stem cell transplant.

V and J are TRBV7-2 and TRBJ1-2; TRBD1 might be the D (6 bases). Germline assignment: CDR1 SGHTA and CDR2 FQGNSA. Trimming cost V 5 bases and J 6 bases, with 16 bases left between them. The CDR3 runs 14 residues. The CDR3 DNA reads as TGTGCCAGCAGCCCCGACAGGAGGGTGAATGGCTACACCTTC. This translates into CASSPDRRVNGYTF.

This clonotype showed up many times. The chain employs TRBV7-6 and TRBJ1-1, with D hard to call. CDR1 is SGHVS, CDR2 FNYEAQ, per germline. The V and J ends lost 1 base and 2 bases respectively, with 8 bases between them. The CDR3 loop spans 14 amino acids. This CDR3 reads CASSLVASNTEAFF. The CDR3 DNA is TGTGCCAGCAGCTTAGTAGCCAGTAACACTGAAGCTTTCTTT.

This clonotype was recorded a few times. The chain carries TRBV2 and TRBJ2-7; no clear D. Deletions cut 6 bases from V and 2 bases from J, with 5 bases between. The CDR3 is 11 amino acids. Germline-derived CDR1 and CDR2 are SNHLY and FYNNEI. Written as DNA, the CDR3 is TGTGCCAGCAGACGAACCTACGAGCAGTACTTC. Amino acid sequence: CASRRTYEQYF. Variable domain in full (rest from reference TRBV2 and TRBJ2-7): EPEVTQTPSHQVTQMGQEVILRCVPISNHLYFYWYRQILGQKVEFLVSFYNNEISEKSEIFDDQFSVERPDGSNFTLKIRSTKLEDSAMYFCASRRTYEQYFGPGTRLTVT.

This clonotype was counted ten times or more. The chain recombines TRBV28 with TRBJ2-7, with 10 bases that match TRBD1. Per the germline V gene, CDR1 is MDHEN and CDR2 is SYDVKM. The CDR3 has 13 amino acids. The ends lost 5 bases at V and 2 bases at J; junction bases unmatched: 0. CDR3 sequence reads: CASSGTGAYEQYF. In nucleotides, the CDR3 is TGTGCCAGCAGTGGGACAGGGGCCTACGAGCAGTACTTC.

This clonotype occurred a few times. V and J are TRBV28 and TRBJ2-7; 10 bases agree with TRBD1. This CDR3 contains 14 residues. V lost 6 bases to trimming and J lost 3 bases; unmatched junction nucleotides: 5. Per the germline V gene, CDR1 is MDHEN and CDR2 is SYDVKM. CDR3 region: CASRRTGGIYEQYF. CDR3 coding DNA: TGTGCCAGCAGAAGGACAGGGGGTATCTACGAGCAGTACTTC.

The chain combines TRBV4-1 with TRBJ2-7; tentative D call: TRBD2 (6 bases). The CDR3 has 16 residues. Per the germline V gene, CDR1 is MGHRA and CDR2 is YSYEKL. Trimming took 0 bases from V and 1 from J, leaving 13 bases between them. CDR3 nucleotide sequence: TGCGCCAGCAGCCAAGATATCCCTAGCGCTTCCTACGAGCAGTACTTC. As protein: CASSQDIPSASYEQYF.

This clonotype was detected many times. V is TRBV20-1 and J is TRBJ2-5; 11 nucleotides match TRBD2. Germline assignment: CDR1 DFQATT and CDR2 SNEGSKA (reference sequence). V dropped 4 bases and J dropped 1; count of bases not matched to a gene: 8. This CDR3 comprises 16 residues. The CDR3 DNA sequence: TGCAGTGCTATTACGGGACTAGCGGAAATCCAAGAGACCCAGTACTTC. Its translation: CSAITGLAEIQETQYF.

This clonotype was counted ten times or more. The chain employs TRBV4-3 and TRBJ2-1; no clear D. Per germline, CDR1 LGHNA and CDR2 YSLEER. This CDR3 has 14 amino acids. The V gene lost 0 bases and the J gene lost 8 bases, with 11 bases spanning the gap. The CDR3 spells CASSQDRLTHEQFF. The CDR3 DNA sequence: TGCGCCAGCAGCCAAGATCGCCTAACCCATGAGCAGTTCTTC.

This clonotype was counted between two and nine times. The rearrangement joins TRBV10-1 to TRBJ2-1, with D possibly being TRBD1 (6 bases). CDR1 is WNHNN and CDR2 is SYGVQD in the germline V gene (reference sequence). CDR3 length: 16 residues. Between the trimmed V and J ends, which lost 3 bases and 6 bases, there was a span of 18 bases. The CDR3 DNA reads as TGCGCCAGCAGTGAATACAGGGTGGCTCGGGTCAATGAGCAGTTCTTC. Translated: CASSEYRVARVNEQFF.

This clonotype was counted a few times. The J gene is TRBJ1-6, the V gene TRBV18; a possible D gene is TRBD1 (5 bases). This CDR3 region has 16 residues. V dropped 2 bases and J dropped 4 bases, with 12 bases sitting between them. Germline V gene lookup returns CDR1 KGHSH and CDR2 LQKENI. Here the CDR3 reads CASSPSRGAYNSPLHF. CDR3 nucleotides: TGTGCCAGCTCACCATCGAGGGGAGCTTATAATTCACCCCTCCACTTT. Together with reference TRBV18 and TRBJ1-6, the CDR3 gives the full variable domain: NAGVMQNPRHLVRRRGQEARLRCSPMKGHSHVYWYRQLPEEGLKFMVYLQKENIIDESGMPKERFSAEFPKEGPSILRIQQVVRGDSAAYFCASSPSRGAYNSPLHFGNGTRLTVT.

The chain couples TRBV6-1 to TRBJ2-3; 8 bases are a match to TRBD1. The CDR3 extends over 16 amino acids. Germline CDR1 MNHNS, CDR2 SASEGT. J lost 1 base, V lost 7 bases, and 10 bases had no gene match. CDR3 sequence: CASTLGQGRGTDTQYF. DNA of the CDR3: TGTGCCAGCACCCTCGGACAGGGAAGGGGCACAGATACGCAGTATTTT.

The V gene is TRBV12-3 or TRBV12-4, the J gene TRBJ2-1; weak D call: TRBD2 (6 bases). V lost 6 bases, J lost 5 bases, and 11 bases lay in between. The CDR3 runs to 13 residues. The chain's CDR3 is CASSRERHNEQFF. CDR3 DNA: TGTGCCAGCAGCCGGGAGAGACACAATGAGCAGTTCTTC.